Below, 3 T cell receptor beta chains from the same sample are listed, as sequenced in a study of T cells in Graves' hyperthyroidism and ophthalmopathy. RNA transcripts yielded amplified TCR beta CDR3 regions. HTBI primers were the set used in a first-round RT-PCR of the TCR CDR3. MiXCR, applied by TCRdb to the multiplex PCR reads, yields one record per CDR3 protein. This table holds fewer than 350,000 distinct CDR3 sequences, roughly 19% found once. Specimen: blood. These receptors came from a man in his fifties or sixties with Graves' ophthalmopathy.

In its sample, this clonotype was seen a few times. The V gene is TRBV20-1, the J gene TRBJ2-2; 8 nucleotides agree with TRBD2. CDR3 size: 14 residues. The ends lost 6 bases at V and 0 bases at J; junction bases unmatched: 3. From germline, CDR1 is DFQATT and CDR2 SNEGSKA (reference sequence). CDR3 nucleotides: TGCAGTGCGGCGGGAGGATCGAACACCGGGGAGCTGTTTTTT. It yields the protein CSAAGGSNTGELFF.

This clonotype came up many times. V and J are TRBV3-1 and TRBJ1-2; the D gene is possibly TRBD1 (5 bases). CDR1 LGHDT and CDR2 YNNKEL come from the germline V gene (reference sequence). The CDR3 runs 11 residues. With 3 bases removed from V and 6 bases from J, the gap between germline ends came to 5 bases. CDR3 sequence reads: CASSQGDGYTF. The CDR3 DNA is TGTGCCAGCAGCCAGGGGGATGGCTACACCTTC.

In its sample, this clonotype was seen many times. The rearrangement uses TRBV5-8 and TRBJ1-4; D gene ambiguous. The germline gives CDR1 SGHTS, CDR2 YDEGEE. The CDR3 totals 13 residues. The ends were cut back, 4 bases at V and 12 bases at J, with 16 bases in the middle. This chain's CDR3 is CASSQTAGFELFF. The CDR3 DNA sequence: TGTGCCAGCAGCCAGACTGCGGGGTTTGAACTGTTTTTT. The entire variable domain, with the rest obtained from reference TRBV5-8 and TRBJ1-4, is as follows: EAGVTQSPTHLIKTRGQQATLRCSPISGHTSVYWYQQALGLGLQFLLWYDEGEERNRGNFPPRFSGRQFPNYSSELNVNALELEDSALYLCASSQTAGFELFFGSGTQLSVL.